This T cell receptor beta chain was identified in a study of blood T cell repertoires in COVID-19. Overall study: Material from acute and convalescent COVID-19 was sourced from the United States, Italy and Spain.

Germline CDR1 and CDR2: KGHSH and LQKENI. J was trimmed by 4 bases and V by 2 bases; bases with no gene match: 11. The CDR3 consists of 16 residues. This clone was detected only once. Clones were read by immunoSEQ multiplex PCR, and TCRdb kept only the in-frame ones, dropping some. This sample has about 320,000 clones, with about nine tenths found just once. The gene calls are TRBV18 and TRBJ2-7; 7 nucleotides match TRBD1. The receptor comes from a man in his 60s who had recovered from COVID-19. Input material: PBMCs or T cells enriched from blood (not recorded which). The CDR3 nucleotides are TGTGCCAGCTCACCAGGAGAGACAGGGTGGAAATACGAGCAGTACTTC. Amino acid sequence: CASSPGETGWKYEQYF.